The present entry profiles one TCR beta chain with its context. Its antigen is as yet unknown. V was shortened by 5 bases and J by 3 bases, with 16 bases between the two germline ends. The CDR3 extends over 15 amino acids. The germline V gene encodes CDR1 SGHTA and CDR2 FQGNSA. Here immunoSEQ multiplex PCR was the method, and the copy in TCRdb shows in-frame clones only, minus some. The sample carries 80,000 or so clones, 82% recorded once. This specimen comes from a study of T cell responses to AZD1222 COVID-19 vaccine. Whole-study findings and limits: Spike regions recognized by vaccine-associated CD4 TCRs spanned the protein, led by 160-218 and 743-854. Elevations in Spike-specific TCR breadth and depth followed administration of two AZD1222 doses.

The chain combines TRBV7-2 with TRBJ2-5; possibly TRBD1 for D (6 bases). This sequence was found in an adult in good health. The sequencing here drew on peripheral blood, taken on day 0 of AZD1222 vaccination. In DNA, the CDR3 is TGTGCCAGCAGCACCCTGGGGGCGCTGGAAGAGACCCAGTACTTC. Translated, it gives CASSTLGALEETQYF.